This T cell receptor (beta chain) was identified during a study of cytomegalovirus exposure and HLA in healthy donors. PCR involved 60 Vbeta and 13 Jbeta primers. Original methodology: About 11 million shared chains were among the roughly 78 million unique TCR beta chains that a later analysis counted. Method: immunoSEQ multiplex PCR; TCRdb's copy keeps in-frame clones and lacks some. D and trimming were read from the DNA, whereas the V and J calls and clone size are those reported in that table. The sample has approximately 150,000 clones; around 9.6% are singletons. The ends were cut back, 3 bases at V and 2 bases at J, with 12 bases in the middle. The germline V gene encodes CDR1 KGHSH and CDR2 LQKENI. The CDR3 length is 15 residues. Regarding the study as a whole: The majority of CMV-associated TCR beta chains were reported as apparently HLA-restricted in a later analysis. The authors judged a highly shared variant cluster likely a sequencing artifact. From TCR beta sequences, most subjects' HLA-A and HLA-B alleles were reportedly predicted accurately.

With regard to this clone: Its specificity is not known.

The chain has TRBV18 and TRBJ2-3; weak D call: TRBD2 (6 bases). Sequenced input: PBMCs. This TCR derives from a male donor in good health and CMV-seronegative. The CDR3 sequence: CASSPPGLLTDTQYF. DNA of the CDR3: TGTGCCAGCTCACCCCCGGGACTCCTCACAGATACGCAGTATTTT.